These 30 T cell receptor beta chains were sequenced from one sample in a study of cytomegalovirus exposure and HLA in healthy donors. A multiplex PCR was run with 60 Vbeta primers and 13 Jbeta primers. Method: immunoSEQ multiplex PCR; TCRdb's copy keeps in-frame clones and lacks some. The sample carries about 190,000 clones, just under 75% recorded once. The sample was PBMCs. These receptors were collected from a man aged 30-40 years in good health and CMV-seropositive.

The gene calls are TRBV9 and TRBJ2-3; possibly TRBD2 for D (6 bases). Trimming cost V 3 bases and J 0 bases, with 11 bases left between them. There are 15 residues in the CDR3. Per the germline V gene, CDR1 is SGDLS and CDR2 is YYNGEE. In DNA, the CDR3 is TGTGCCAGCAGCGAGGCAGGGACTAGCACAGATACGCAGTATTTT. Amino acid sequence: CASSEAGTSTDTQYF. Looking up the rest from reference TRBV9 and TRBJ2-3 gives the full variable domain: DSGVTQTPKHLITATGQRVTLRCSPRSGDLSVYWYQQSLDQGLQFLIQYYNGEERAKGNILERFSAQQFPDLHSELNLSSLELGDSALYFCASSEAGTSTDTQYFGPGTRLTVL.

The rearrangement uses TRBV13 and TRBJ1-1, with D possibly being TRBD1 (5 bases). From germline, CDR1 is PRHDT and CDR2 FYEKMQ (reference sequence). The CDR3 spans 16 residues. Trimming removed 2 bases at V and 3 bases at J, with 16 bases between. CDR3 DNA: TGTGCCAGCAGCTTAATCCGGGGGGTTAGAGACACTGAAGCTTTCTTT. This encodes CASSLIRGVRDTEAFF.

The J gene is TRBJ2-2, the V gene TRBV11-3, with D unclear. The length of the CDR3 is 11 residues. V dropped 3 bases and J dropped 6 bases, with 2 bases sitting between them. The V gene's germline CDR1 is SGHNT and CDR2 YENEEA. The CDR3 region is CASSFAGELFF. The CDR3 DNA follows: TGTGCCAGCAGCTTCGCCGGGGAGCTGTTTTTT.

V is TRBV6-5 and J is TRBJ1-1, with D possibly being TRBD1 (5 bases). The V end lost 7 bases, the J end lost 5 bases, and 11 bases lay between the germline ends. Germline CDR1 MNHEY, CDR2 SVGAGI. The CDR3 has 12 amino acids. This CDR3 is CASIGGGTEAFF. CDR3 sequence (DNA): TGTGCCAGCATCGGGGGGGGGACTGAAGCTTTCTTT.

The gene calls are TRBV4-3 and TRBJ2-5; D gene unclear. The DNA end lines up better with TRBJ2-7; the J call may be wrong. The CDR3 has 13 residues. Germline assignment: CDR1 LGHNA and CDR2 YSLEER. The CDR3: CASSQERFGEQYF. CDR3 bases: TGCGCCAGCAGCCAAGAGAGGTTTGGCGAGCAGTACTTC.

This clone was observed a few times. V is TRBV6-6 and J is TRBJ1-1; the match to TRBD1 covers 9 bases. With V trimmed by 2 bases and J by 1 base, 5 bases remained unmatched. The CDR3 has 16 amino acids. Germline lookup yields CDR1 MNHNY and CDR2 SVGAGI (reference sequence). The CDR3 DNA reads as TGTGCCAGCAGTTACCCGCGGGACAGGGAGAACACTGAAGCTTTCTTT. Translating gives CASSYPRDRENTEAFF.

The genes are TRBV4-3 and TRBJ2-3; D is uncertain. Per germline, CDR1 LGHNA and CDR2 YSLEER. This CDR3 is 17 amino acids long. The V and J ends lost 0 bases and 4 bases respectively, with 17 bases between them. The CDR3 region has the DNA TGCGCCAGCAGCCAAGAGGTTCGTTGGCTGGGCGCAGATACGCAGTATTTT. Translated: CASSQEVRWLGADTQYF.

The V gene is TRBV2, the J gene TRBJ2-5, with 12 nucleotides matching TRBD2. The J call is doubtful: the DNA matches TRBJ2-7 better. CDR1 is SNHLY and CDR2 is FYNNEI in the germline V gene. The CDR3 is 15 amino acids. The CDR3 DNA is TGTGCCAGCAGAGCTGGACTAGCGGGGACCTACGAGCAGTACTTC. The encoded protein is CASRAGLAGTYEQYF.

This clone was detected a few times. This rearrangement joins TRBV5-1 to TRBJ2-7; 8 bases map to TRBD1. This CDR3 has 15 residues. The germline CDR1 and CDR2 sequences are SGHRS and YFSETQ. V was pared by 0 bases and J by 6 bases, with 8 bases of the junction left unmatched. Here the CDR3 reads CASSLGGQGSGEQYF. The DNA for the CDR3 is TGCGCCAGCAGCTTGGGTGGACAGGGTTCTGGCGAGCAGTACTTC.

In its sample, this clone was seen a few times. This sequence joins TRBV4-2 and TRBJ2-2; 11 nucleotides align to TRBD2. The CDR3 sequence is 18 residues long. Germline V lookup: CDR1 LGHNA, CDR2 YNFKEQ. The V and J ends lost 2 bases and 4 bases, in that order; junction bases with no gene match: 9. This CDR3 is CASSQTAPGLAATGELFF. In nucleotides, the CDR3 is TGTGCCAGCAGCCAAACCGCTCCGGGACTAGCGGCCACCGGGGAGCTGTTTTTT.

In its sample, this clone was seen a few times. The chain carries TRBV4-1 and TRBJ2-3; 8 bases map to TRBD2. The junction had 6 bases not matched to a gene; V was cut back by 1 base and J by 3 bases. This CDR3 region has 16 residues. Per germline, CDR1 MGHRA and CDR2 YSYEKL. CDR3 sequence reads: CASSQGSGGRTDTQYF. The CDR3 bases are TGCGCCAGCAGCCAAGGATCGGGGGGGAGAACAGATACGCAGTATTTT.

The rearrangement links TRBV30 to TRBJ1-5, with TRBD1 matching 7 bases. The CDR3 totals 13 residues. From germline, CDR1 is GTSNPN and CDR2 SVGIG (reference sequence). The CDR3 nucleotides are TGTGCTTCGGGGACAGACCGCAATCAGCCCCAGCATTTT. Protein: CASGTDRNQPQHF.

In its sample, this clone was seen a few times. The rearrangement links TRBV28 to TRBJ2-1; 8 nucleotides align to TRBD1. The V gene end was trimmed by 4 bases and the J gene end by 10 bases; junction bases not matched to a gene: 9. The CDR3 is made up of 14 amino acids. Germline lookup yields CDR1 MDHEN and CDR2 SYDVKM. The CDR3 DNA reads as TGTGCCAGCAGTTACCGGACAGGGAAAGGGGAGCAGTTCTTC. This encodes CASSYRTGKGEQFF. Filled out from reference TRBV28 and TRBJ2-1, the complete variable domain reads DVKVTQSSRYLVKRTGEKVFLECVQDMDHENMFWYRQDPGLGLRLIYFSYDVKMKEKGDIPEGYSVSREKKERFSLILESASTNQTSMYLCASSYRTGKGEQFFGPGTRLTVL.

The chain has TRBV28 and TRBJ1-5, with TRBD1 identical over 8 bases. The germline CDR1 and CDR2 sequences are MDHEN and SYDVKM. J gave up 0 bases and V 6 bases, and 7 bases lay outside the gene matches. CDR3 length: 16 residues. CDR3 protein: CASRWTGIYSNQPQHF. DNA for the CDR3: TGTGCCAGCAGGTGGACAGGGATTTATAGCAATCAGCCCCAGCATTTT.

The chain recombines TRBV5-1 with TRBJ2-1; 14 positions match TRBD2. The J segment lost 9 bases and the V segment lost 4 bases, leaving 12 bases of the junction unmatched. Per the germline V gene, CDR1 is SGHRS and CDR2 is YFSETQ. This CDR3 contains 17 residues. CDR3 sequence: CASSALPGLAGESEQFF. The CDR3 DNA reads TGCGCCAGCAGCGCCCTACCGGGACTAGCGGGAGAATCTGAGCAGTTCTTC.

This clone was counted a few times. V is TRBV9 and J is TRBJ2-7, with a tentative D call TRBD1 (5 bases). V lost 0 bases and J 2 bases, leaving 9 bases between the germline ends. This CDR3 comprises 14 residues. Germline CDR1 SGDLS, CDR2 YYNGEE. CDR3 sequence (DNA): TGTGCCAGCAGCGTAGGGGGCGGAACCTACGAGCAGTACTTC. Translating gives CASSVGGGTYEQYF. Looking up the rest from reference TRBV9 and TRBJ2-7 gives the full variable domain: DSGVTQTPKHLITATGQRVTLRCSPRSGDLSVYWYQQSLDQGLQFLIQYYNGEERAKGNILERFSAQQFPDLHSELNLSSLELGDSALYFCASSVGGGTYEQYFGPGTRLTVT.

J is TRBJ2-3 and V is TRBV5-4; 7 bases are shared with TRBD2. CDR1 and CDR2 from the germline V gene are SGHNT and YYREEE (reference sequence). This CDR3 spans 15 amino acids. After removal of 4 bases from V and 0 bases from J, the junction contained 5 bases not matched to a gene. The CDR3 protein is CASSHLAASTDTQYF. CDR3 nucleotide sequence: TGTGCCAGCAGCCATCTAGCGGCTAGCACAGATACGCAGTATTTT.

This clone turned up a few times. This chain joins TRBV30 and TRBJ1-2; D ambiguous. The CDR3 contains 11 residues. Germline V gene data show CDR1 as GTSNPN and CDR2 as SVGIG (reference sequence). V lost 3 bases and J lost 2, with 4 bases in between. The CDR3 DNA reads TGTGCCTGGAGCGCGAACTATGGCTACACCTTC. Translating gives CAWSANYGYTF.

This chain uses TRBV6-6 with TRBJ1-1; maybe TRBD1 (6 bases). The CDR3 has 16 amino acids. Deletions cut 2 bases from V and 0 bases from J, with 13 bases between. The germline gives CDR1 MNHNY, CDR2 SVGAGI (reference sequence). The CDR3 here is CASSYGGGQLNTEAFF. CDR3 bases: TGTGCCAGCAGTTACGGCGGGGGGCAGTTGAACACTGAAGCTTTCTTT.

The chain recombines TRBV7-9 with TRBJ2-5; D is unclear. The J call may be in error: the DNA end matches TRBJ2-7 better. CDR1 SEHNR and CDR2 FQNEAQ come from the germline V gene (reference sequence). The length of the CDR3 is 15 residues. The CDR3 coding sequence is TGTGCCAGCAGCTTGGCCCCTCCCCAGGACTACGAGCAGTACTTC. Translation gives CASSLAPPQDYEQYF.

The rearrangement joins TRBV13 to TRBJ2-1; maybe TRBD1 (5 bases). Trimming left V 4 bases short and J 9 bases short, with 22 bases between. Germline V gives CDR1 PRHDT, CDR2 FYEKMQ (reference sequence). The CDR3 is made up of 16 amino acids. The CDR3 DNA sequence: TGTGCCAGCAGCTACCTTTTCCGGCAGGGAAAGACTGAGCAGTTCTTC. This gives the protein CASSYLFRQGKTEQFF.

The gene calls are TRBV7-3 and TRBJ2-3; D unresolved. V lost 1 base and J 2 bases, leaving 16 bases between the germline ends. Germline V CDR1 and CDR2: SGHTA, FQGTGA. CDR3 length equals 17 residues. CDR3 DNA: TGTGCCAGCAGCTTAAGTCCCGGCCCCTGGGCCACAGATACGCAGTATTTT. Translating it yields CASSLSPGPWATDTQYF.

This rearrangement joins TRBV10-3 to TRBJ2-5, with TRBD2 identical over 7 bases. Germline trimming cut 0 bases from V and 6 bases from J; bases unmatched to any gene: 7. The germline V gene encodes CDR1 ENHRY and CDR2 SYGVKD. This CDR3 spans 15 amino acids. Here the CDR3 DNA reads TGTGCCATCAGTGAGTCCGAGACTAGCAGGCAGACCCAGTACTTC. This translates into CAISESETSRQTQYF.

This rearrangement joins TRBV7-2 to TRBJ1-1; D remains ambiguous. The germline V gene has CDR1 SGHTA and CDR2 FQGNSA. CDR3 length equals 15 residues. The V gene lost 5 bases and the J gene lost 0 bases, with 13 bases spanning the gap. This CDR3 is CASSTQTGMNTEAFF. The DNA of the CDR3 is TGTGCCAGCAGCACGCAGACGGGAATGAACACTGAAGCTTTCTTT.

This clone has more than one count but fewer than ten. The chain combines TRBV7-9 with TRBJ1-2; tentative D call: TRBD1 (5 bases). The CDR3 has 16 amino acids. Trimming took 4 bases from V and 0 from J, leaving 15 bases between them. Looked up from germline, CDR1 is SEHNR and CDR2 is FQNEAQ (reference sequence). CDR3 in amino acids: CASSYPGSLANYGYTF. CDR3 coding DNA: TGTGCCAGCAGCTACCCAGGGTCTCTAGCTAACTATGGCTACACCTTC.

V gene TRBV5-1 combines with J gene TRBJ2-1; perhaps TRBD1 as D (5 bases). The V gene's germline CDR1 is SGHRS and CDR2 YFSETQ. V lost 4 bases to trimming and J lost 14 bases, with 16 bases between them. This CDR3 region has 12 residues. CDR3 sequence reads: CASSPAGPGKFF. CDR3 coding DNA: TGCGCCAGCAGCCCGGCTGGGCCAGGGAAGTTCTTC.

The CDR3: CASSPGSIRAGANVLTF. The DNA for the CDR3 is TGCGCCAGCAGTCCGGGCTCCATCAGGGCCGGGGCCAACGTCCTGACTTTC. The V and J genes are TRBV5-1 and TRBJ2-6; the D gene is possibly TRBD1 (5 bases). This CDR3 contains 17 residues. Germline values: CDR1 SGHRS, CDR2 YFSETQ. With 5 bases removed from V and 4 bases from J, the gap between germline ends came to 19 bases.

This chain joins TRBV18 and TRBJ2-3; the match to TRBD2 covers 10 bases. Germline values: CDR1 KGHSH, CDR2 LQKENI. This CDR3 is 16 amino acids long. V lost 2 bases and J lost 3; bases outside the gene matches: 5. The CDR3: CASSPIAGGATDTQYF. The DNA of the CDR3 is TGTGCCAGCTCACCAATAGCGGGAGGAGCTACAGATACGCAGTATTTT.

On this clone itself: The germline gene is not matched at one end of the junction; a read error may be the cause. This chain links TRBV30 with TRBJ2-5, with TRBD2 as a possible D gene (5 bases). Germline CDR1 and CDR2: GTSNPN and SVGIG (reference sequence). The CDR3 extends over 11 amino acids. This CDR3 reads CAWSASQNVDF. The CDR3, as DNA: TGTGCCTGGAGTGCTAGCCAAAACGTCGACTTC. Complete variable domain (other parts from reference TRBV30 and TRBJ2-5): SQTIHQWPATLVQPVGSPLSLECTVEGTSNPNLYWYRQAAGRGLQLLFYSVGIGQISSEVPQNLSASRPQDRQFILSSKKLLLSDSGFYLCAWSASQNVDFGPGTRLLVL.

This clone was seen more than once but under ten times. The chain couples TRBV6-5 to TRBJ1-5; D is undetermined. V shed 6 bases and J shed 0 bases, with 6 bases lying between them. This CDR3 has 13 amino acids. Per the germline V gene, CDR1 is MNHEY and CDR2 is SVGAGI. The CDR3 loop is CASSRYSNQPQHF. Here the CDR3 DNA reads TGTGCCAGCAGCCGGTATAGCAATCAGCCCCAGCATTTT.